These 31 T cell receptor beta chains were sequenced from one sample in a study of cytomegalovirus exposure and HLA in healthy donors. Primers included in the PCR were 60 Vbeta and 13 Jbeta primers. Here immunoSEQ multiplex PCR was the method, and the copy in TCRdb shows in-frame clones only, minus some. The profile shows approximately 150,000 clones, around 75% of them singletons. Sequenced sample: PBMCs. The receptors were sampled from a woman in her thirties in good health and CMV-seronegative.

The CDR3 protein is CASSSAPTAGLLKAFF. CDR3 DNA sequence: TGCGCCAGCAGCTCTGCCCCAACTGCAGGGCTCCTGAAAGCTTTCTTT. The chain links TRBV5-1 to TRBJ1-1; D may be TRBD1 (5 bases). This CDR3 is built from 16 residues. Trimming pared 3 bases from V and 9 bases from J, leaving 24 bases between. Germline V lookup: CDR1 SGHRS, CDR2 YFSETQ. Variable domain in full (rest from reference TRBV5-1 and TRBJ1-1): KAGVTQTPRYLIKTRGQQVTLSCSPISGHRSVSWYQQTPGQGLQFLFEYFSETQRNKGNFPGRFSGRQFSNSRSEMNVSTLELGDSALYLCASSSAPTAGLLKAFFGQGTRLTVV.

This clone has only one observation. The CDR3 DNA reads TGTGCTAGTGGTAATCCCGGGACAGGGGGTCAAGAGACCCAGTACTTC. This codes for CASGNPGTGGQETQYF. The chain has TRBV12-5 and TRBJ2-5; 11 bases fit TRBD1. J was trimmed by 2 bases and V by 5 bases; bases with no gene match: 7. The germline CDR1 and CDR2 sequences are LGHNT and FRNRAP. CDR3 length: 16 residues.

V usage is TRBV5-4 and J usage is TRBJ1-2; D is possibly TRBD1 (5 bases). CDR1 SGHNT and CDR2 YYREEE come from the germline V gene (reference sequence). The germline V and J ends were trimmed by 4 bases and 4 bases, with 8 bases remaining between them. CDR3 length: 12 residues. This chain's CDR3 is CASSPGPYGYTF. CDR3 bases: TGTGCCAGCAGCCCAGGGCCCTATGGCTACACCTTC.

This clone was seen only a few times. V gene TRBV25-1 combines with J gene TRBJ1-6; a weak D match, TRBD1 (6 bases). Trimming removed 1 base at V and 5 bases at J, with 12 bases between. Germline CDR1 MGHDK, CDR2 SYGVNS. The CDR3 length is 16 residues. The CDR3 DNA follows: TGTGCCAGCAGTGAATTTGCAGGGGTCAATAATTCACCCCTCCACTTT. Protein: CASSEFAGVNNSPLHF.

The rearrangement uses TRBV2 and TRBJ1-1, with 7 nucleotides matching TRBD1. CDR3 length: 14 amino acids. CDR1 and CDR2 from the germline V gene are SNHLY and FYNNEI. The V segment lost 6 bases and the J segment 0 bases; nucleotides outside the gene matches: 4. The CDR3 DNA reads as TGTGCCAGCAGCCCCGGGACAGTGAACACTGAAGCTTTCTTT. Translation gives CASSPGTVNTEAFF.

This chain joins TRBV28 and TRBJ1-3; 12 bases are shared with TRBD1. Looked up from germline, CDR1 is MDHEN and CDR2 is SYDVKM. With 3 bases clipped from V and 0 bases from J, the junction kept 6 bases outside the gene matches. The CDR3 totals 18 residues. The CDR3 coding sequence is TGTGCCAGCAGTTTCCGGGACAGGGGGCCCAACTCTGGAAACACCATATATTTT. It encodes CASSFRDRGPNSGNTIYF.

The CDR3 sequence: CASSRAGLNTGELFF. The CDR3 nucleotides are TGCGCCAGCTCCCGGGCAGGGCTGAACACCGGGGAGCTGTTTTTT. V usage is TRBV5-1 and J usage is TRBJ2-2; perhaps TRBD1 as D (5 bases). CDR1 and CDR2 from the germline V gene are SGHRS and YFSETQ. CDR3 length: 15 amino acids. V gave up 7 bases and J gave up 1 base, with 14 bases separating them.

This clone occurred once. The chain couples TRBV27 to TRBJ2-7; D might be TRBD2 (5 bases). CDR3 size: 14 residues. The V end was cut by 3 bases, the J end by 2 bases, with 11 bases between. Germline CDR1 is MNHEY and CDR2 is SMNVEV (reference sequence). Here the CDR3 DNA reads TGTGCCAGCAGTTTCACGGGGAGAGCCTACGAGCAGTACTTC. Translated, it gives CASSFTGRAYEQYF.

J is TRBJ2-7 and V is TRBV6-1; TRBD2 aligns across 7 bases. The germline gives CDR1 MNHNS, CDR2 SASEGT. V lost 1 base and J lost 5; bases outside the gene matches: 2. CDR3 length: 13 residues. CDR3 sequence: CASSEGLAHEQYF. The CDR3 bases are TGTGCCAGCAGTGAAGGACTAGCCCACGAGCAGTACTTC.

CDR3 nucleotide sequence: TGTGCCAGCAGCATCAAGGACAGGGGGAATCAGCCCCAGCATTTT. This codes for CASSIKDRGNQPQHF. The genes are TRBV21-1 and TRBJ1-5; the DNA was not compared with TRBD1, the D call given in the table. TRBV21-1 is described as a pseudogene. This CDR3 has 15 amino acids.

This rearrangement joins TRBV6-5 to TRBJ1-5; D not certain. Trimming pared 6 bases from V and 6 bases from J, leaving 9 bases between. The CDR3 covers 12 residues. Germline loops: CDR1 MNHEY, CDR2 SVGAGI. The CDR3 region has the DNA TGTGCCAGCAGGGCCCCACGTCAGCCCCAGCATTTT. Protein sequence: CASRAPRQPQHF.

The J gene is TRBJ2-1, the V gene TRBV7-2; 11 nucleotides line up with TRBD2. CDR1 and CDR2 from the germline V gene are SGHTA and FQGNSA. V was pared by 0 bases and J by 8 bases, with 9 bases of the junction left unmatched. This CDR3 has 17 residues. CDR3 in DNA: TGTGCCAGCAGCTTAGCGGGTAGCGGGGGGGCCGGTGATGAGCAGTTCTTC. It is translated as CASSLAGSGGAGDEQFF.

The V gene is TRBV28, the J gene TRBJ2-2; 10 bases align to TRBD1. CDR1 is MDHEN, CDR2 SYDVKM, per germline. The CDR3 is 16 residues long. J was trimmed by 3 bases and V by 6 bases; bases with no gene match: 7. For the CDR3, the DNA is TGTGCCAGCAGCCCTTGGGGGACAGGGGACACCGGGGAGCTGTTTTTT. Amino acids: CASSPWGTGDTGELFF. Based on the CDR3 plus reference TRBV28 and TRBJ2-2, the full variable domain is DVKVTQSSRYLVKRTGEKVFLECVQDMDHENMFWYRQDPGLGLRLIYFSYDVKMKEKGDIPEGYSVSREKKERFSLILESASTNQTSMYLCASSPWGTGDTGELFFGEGSRLTVL.

The chain is built from TRBV7-6 and TRBJ2-6, with D hard to call. The CDR3 totals 15 residues. The germline V gene encodes CDR1 SGHVS and CDR2 FNYEAQ. Trimming stripped 1 base from V and 1 base from J, with 5 bases between. CDR3 coding DNA: TGTGCCAGCAGCTTAGGCCAGTCTGGGGCCAACGTCCTGACTTTC. This codes for CASSLGQSGANVLTF.

Only a few counts were recorded for this clone. The V and J genes are TRBV6-5 and TRBJ2-7; a weak D match, TRBD1 (6 bases). Trimming left V 2 bases short and J 0 bases short, with 14 bases between. Germline loops: CDR1 MNHEY, CDR2 SVGAGI. The CDR3 has 16 amino acids. The CDR3 sequence is CASSYGGRWASYEQYF. In DNA form, the CDR3 reads TGTGCCAGCAGTTACGGGGGCAGGTGGGCCTCCTACGAGCAGTACTTC.

The chain has TRBV27 and TRBJ2-7, with D perhaps matching TRBD2 (5 bases). Trimming left V 5 bases short and J 3 bases short, with 14 bases between. The length of the CDR3 is 14 residues. Germline V gives CDR1 MNHEY, CDR2 SMNVEV (reference sequence). CDR3 coding DNA: TGTGCCAGCAGTATTACCGGCGGGTTCTACGAGCAGTACTTC. Translated, it gives CASSITGGFYEQYF.

This sequence joins TRBV6-1 and TRBJ1-1; D might be TRBD1 (6 bases). Looked up from germline, CDR1 is MNHNS and CDR2 is SASEGT. CDR3 length: 13 amino acids. V lost 6 bases to trimming and J lost 7 bases, with 15 bases between them. Here the CDR3 DNA reads TGTGCCAGCAGGGGAAGGGGGACGGGTGAAGCTTTCTTT. It translates to CASRGRGTGEAFF.

The chain combines TRBV7-2 with TRBJ2-7, with 14 bases lining up with TRBD2. The germline V gene encodes CDR1 SGHTA and CDR2 FQGNSA. J lost 2 bases, V lost 4 bases, and 4 bases had no gene match. The CDR3 loop spans 16 amino acids. The CDR3 protein is CASSWGLAGDTYEQYF. The CDR3 DNA is TGTGCCAGCAGCTGGGGACTAGCGGGAGATACCTACGAGCAGTACTTC.

The chain employs TRBV10-2 and TRBJ1-2, with D maybe TRBD1 (6 bases). V was cut by 4 bases and J by 3 bases, with 9 bases left in between. This CDR3 is built from 13 residues. CDR1 and CDR2 (germline): WSHSY, SAAADI. CDR3 loop: CASSATGDYGYTF. CDR3 nucleotide sequence: TGCGCCAGCAGTGCGACAGGAGACTATGGCTACACCTTC.

The chain is built from TRBV5-1 and TRBJ2-1, with 7 bases lining up with TRBD2. Germline V gene lookup returns CDR1 SGHRS and CDR2 YFSETQ. CDR3 length: 14 amino acids. After removal of 5 bases from V and 8 bases from J, the junction contained 10 bases not matched to a gene. CDR3 nucleotides: TGCGCCAGCAGGCGAGGGAGGGCCTTTGATGAGCAGTTCTTC. Its translation: CASRRGRAFDEQFF.

This rearrangement joins TRBV19 to TRBJ2-1; 7 bases align to TRBD2. This CDR3 has 14 residues. Germline CDR1 LNHDA, CDR2 SQIVND (reference sequence). V shed 4 bases, J shed 12 bases, and the junction held 12 bases outside the gene matches. The DNA of the CDR3 is TGTGCCAGTAGTACGGCTAGCGGAGCAATGGGGCAGTTCTTC. Protein sequence: CASSTASGAMGQFF. The complete variable domain, with remaining parts taken from reference TRBV19 and TRBJ2-1, reads DGGITQSPKYLFRKEGQNVTLSCEQNLNHDAMYWYRQDPGQGLRLIYYSQIVNDFQKGDIAEGYSVSREKKESFPLTVTSAQKNPTAFYLCASSTASGAMGQFFGPGTRLTVL.

The chain combines TRBV7-2 with TRBJ2-3, with 7 bases aligning to TRBD2. Trimming removed 5 bases from V and 5 bases from J; junction bases left unmatched: 7. The CDR3 covers 14 residues. The V gene's germline CDR1 is SGHTA and CDR2 FQGNSA. CDR3 in amino acids: CASSRRGVLDTQYF. CDR3 nucleotide sequence: TGTGCCAGCAGCCGTCGGGGGGTACTAGATACGCAGTATTTT.

The gene calls are TRBV25-1 and TRBJ1-2; tentatively, D is TRBD1 (5 bases). In germline, CDR1 is MGHDK, CDR2 SYGVNS. The CDR3 has 14 residues. V gave up 1 base and J gave up 3 bases, with 9 bases separating them. For the CDR3, the DNA is TGTGCCAGCAGTGAATGGAGGGGAGACTATGGCTACACCTTC. Amino acids: CASSEWRGDYGYTF.

This clone was seen a single time. V and J are TRBV5-4 and TRBJ1-2; 7 bases are a match to TRBD1. This CDR3 region has 14 residues. V dropped 4 bases and J dropped 5; count of bases not matched to a gene: 8. CDR1 is SGHNT, CDR2 YYREEE, per germline (reference sequence). The chain's CDR3 is CASSPPGGRYGYTF. CDR3 DNA sequence: TGTGCCAGCAGCCCTCCAGGGGGTCGTTATGGCTACACCTTC.

The chain is built from TRBV5-4 and TRBJ2-1, with 9 nucleotides matching TRBD2. Looked up from germline, CDR1 is SGHNT and CDR2 is YYREEE (reference sequence). The trim removed 0 bases at V and 6 bases at J, leaving 1 base unmatched. This CDR3 is built from 14 residues. The CDR3 coding sequence is TGTGCCAGCAGCTTGGGGCGGGGGGGCAATGAGCAGTTCTTC. It encodes CASSLGRGGNEQFF.

The genes are TRBV9 and TRBJ2-7; 8 nucleotides match TRBD2. Germline V lookup: CDR1 SGDLS, CDR2 YYNGEE. The junction had 9 bases not matched to a gene; V was cut back by 4 bases and J by 3 bases. The CDR3 is 15 amino acids. CDR3 bases: TGTGCCAGCAGCATTGGAGCGGGAGAGTACTACGAGCAGTACTTC. This sequence encodes CASSIGAGEYYEQYF.

Comments on this clone: The germline gene is not matched at one end of the junction; a read error may be the cause. The gene calls are TRBV7-9 and TRBJ1-1; TRBD1 matches at 9 bases. This CDR3 region has 18 residues. The germline V gene has CDR1 SEHNR and CDR2 FQNEAQ (reference sequence). The CDR3 coding sequence is TGTTCCAGCAGCATCACCGGGACAGGGTTCTCCCCCAACACTGAAGCTTTCTTT. It yields the protein CSSSITGTGFSPNTEAFF.

The chain recombines TRBV5-5 with TRBJ2-7, with D perhaps TRBD1 (6 bases). The CDR3 covers 15 residues. The V end was cut by 4 bases, the J end by 2 bases, with 16 bases between. Germline lookup yields CDR1 SGHKS and CDR2 YYEKEE (reference sequence). The DNA of the CDR3 is TGTGCCAGCAGCCTCTCGTGGACAGACACCTACGAGCAGTACTTC. It translates to CASSLSWTDTYEQYF.

This chain joins TRBV9 and TRBJ2-7; TRBD2 might be the D (6 bases). The CDR3 covers 15 residues. The germline V and J ends were trimmed by 3 bases and 2 bases, with 15 bases remaining between them. Germline V gene data show CDR1 as SGDLS and CDR2 as YYNGEE. The CDR3 reads CASSAARRGTYEQYF. The CDR3 DNA reads TGTGCCAGCAGCGCTGCCCGGAGGGGAACCTACGAGCAGTACTTC.

The V call is TRBV10-1, the J call TRBJ1-2; 9 bases align to TRBD1. V trimming: 6 bases; J trimming: 2 bases; junction bases outside the gene matches: 4. Germline CDR1 reads WNHNN; CDR2 reads SYGVQD (reference sequence). CDR3 length equals 14 residues. DNA for the CDR3: TGCGCCAGCAGCACCGGGACAGGGAACTATGGCTACACCTTC. This gives the protein CASSTGTGNYGYTF.

The CDR3 DNA follows: TGTGCCAGCAGCCAACAAAACCGGGACAGGGCGGCCGAGCAGTACTTC. Its protein product is CASSQQNRDRAAEQYF. The rearrangement joins TRBV7-8 to TRBJ2-7, with 9 bases aligning to TRBD1. The CDR3 is made up of 16 amino acids. The V gene's germline CDR1 is SGHVS and CDR2 FQNEAQ. V shed 5 bases and J 6 bases; nucleotides not matched to a gene: 14.